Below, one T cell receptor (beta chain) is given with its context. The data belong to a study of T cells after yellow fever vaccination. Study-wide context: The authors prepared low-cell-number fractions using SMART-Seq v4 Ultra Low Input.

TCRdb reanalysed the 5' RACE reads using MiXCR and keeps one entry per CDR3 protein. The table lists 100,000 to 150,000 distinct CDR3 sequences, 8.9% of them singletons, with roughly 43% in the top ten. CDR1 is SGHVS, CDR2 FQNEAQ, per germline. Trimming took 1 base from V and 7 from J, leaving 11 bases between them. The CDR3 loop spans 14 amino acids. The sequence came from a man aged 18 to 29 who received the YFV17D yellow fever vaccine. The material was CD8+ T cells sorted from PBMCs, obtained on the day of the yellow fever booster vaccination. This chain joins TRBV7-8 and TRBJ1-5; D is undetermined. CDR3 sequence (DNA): TGTGCCAGCAGCTTAGGAGGAGCAAGGCAGCCCCAGCATTTT. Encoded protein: CASSLGGARQPQHF.